The rows below give T cell receptor beta chains drawn from one sample of a study of blood T cell repertoires in COVID-19. Sequenced by immunoSEQ multiplex PCR; TCRdb stores in-frame clones only, minus some. The sample shows 150,000 to 250,000 clones, approximately 90% of them seen only once. The sequencing input was PBMCs or T cells enriched from blood (not recorded which). The receptors were sampled from a woman aged 25 to 39 who had recovered from COVID-19. Both conserved end residues are part of each CDR3. D genes are given only for firm matches. Size tells how often a clone was seen (once, few, many) or the class of an expanded clone, and some rows leave it out.

v_gene	d_gene	j_gene	abundance	CDR3aa	CDR3nt
TRBV4-1	TRBD2	TRBJ2-5	few	CASSLGLAGGYETQYF	TGCGCCAGCAGCCTCGGACTAGCGGGAGGTTATGAGACCCAGTACTTC
TRBV28	TRBD1	TRBJ2-2	.	CASRWDRVGTGELFF	TGTGCCAGCAGGTGGGACAGAGTAGGCACCGGGGAGCTGTTTTTT
TRBV7-2	.	TRBJ1-2	.	CASSQGDRSYGYTF	TGTGCCAGCAGCCAAGGTGACAGGAGTTATGGCTACACCTTC
TRBV19	.	TRBJ1-1	.	CASSIKARNPGLNTEAFF	TGTGCCAGTAGTATAAAGGCCAGAAACCCGGGGTTGAACACTGAAGCTTTCTTT
TRBV7-9	.	TRBJ2-5	.	CASSPGGGQETQYF	TGTGCCAGCAGCCCTGGGGGCGGACAAGAGACCCAGTACTTC
TRBV7-2	TRBD1	TRBJ2-5	.	CASSGWDRGRETQYF	TGTGCCAGCAGCGGATGGGACAGGGGGCGGGAGACCCAGTACTTC
TRBV7-3	TRBD2	TRBJ2-3	.	CASSLTSSGSDHTQYF	TGTGCCAGCAGCTTAACGTCTAGCGGTTCTGACCATACGCAGTATTTT
TRBV6-5	TRBD1	TRBJ1-2	.	CASASTGTGVGYTF	TGTGCCAGCGCGTCGACCGGGACAGGGGTTGGCTACACCTTC
TRBV14	TRBD2	TRBJ2-5	.	CASSPVAGGYETQYF	TGTGCCAGCAGCCCGGTGGCGGGAGGGTACGAGACCCAGTACTTC
TRBV5-1	.	TRBJ2-5	.	CASSLQPGGETQYF	TGCGCCAGCAGCTTGCAACCGGGCGGGGAGACCCAGTACTTC
TRBV19	TRBD1	TRBJ1-2	.	CASRLKGGRGYTF	TGTGCCAGTAGACTTAAAGGGGGCCGGGGCTACACCTTC
TRBV7-2	.	TRBJ1-2	.	CASSLRQVNYGYTF	TGTGCCAGCAGCTTAAGACAGGTTAACTATGGCTACACCTTC
TRBV2	.	TRBJ1-5	.	CASSTGPQPQHF	TGTGCCAGCAGTACAGGCCCCCAGCCCCAGCATTTT
TRBV27	.	TRBJ2-1	once	CASSSTVNNEQFF	TGTGCCAGCAGTTCTACAGTGAACAATGAGCAGTTCTTC
TRBV5-1	.	TRBJ1-1	.	CASSLGRAGSVTEAFF	TGCGCCAGCAGCCTTGGACGTGCAGGGTCGGTCACTGAAGCTTTCTTT
TRBV7-9	.	TRBJ1-5	.	CASSLGTVSNQPQHF	TGTGCCAGCAGCTTAGGGACAGTTAGCAATCAGCCCCAGCATTTT
TRBV7-3	TRBD1	TRBJ1-2	.	CASSPQGGQLYGYTF	TGTGCCAGCAGCCCCCAGGGGGGACAACTCTATGGCTACACCTTC
TRBV4-2	.	TRBJ2-3	once	CASSQVSLDTQYF	TGTGCCAGCAGCCAAGTTTCACTTGATACGCAGTATTTT
TRBV19	TRBD1	TRBJ1-5	.	CASSPGDSPYSNQPQHF	TGTGCCAGTAGTCCCGGGGACAGCCCTTATAGCAATCAGCCCCAGCATTTT
TRBV5-6	.	TRBJ2-1	.	CASSLSGNNEQFF	TGTGCCAGCAGCTTGTCAGGTAACAATGAGCAGTTCTTC
TRBV6-2/TRBV6-3	.	TRBJ1-2	.	CASSYPNRANGYTF	TGTGCCAGCAGTTACCCAAACAGGGCGAATGGCTACACCTTC
TRBV5-1	TRBD1	TRBJ2-1	few	CASSHSGTGVNEQFF	TGCGCCAGCAGCCATTCCGGGACAGGGGTCAATGAGCAGTTCTTC
TRBV11-2	TRBD2	TRBJ2-7	.	CASSLKVGQRENILEQYF	TGTGCCAGCAGCTTAAAGGTCGGCCAGCGGGAGAACATTCTTGAGCAGTACTTC
TRBV27	.	TRBJ1-2	.	CASSLLQGYGYTF	TGTGCCAGCAGTTTATTGCAGGGCTATGGCTACACCTTC
TRBV3-1/TRBV3-2	.	TRBJ1-1	.	CASSQARYRVKTEAFF	TGTGCCAGCAGCCAGGCCCGCTACAGGGTTAAGACTGAAGCTTTCTTT
TRBV6-5	TRBD2	TRBJ2-3	.	CASSYGGGSDTQYF	TGTGCCAGCAGTTACGGGGGAGGGTCAGATACGCAGTATTTT
TRBV11-2	.	TRBJ1-2	few	CASSLGSGQSFYGYTF	TGTGCCAGCAGCCTAGGGAGCGGACAGTCATTCTACGGCTACACCTTC